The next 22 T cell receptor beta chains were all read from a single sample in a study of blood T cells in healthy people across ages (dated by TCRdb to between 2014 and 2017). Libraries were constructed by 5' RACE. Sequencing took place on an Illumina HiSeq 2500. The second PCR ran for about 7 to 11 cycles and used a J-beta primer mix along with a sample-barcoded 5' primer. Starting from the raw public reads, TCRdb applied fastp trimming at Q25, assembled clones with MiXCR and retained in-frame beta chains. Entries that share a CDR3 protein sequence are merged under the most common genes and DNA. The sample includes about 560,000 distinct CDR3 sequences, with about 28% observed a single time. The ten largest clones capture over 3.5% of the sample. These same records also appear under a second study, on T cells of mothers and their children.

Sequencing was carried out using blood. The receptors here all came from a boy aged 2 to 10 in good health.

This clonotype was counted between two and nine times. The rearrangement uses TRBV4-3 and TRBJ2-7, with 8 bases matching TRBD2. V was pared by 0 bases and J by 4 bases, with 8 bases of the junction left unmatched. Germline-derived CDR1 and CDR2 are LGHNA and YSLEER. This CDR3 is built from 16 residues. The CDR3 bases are TGCGCCAGCAGCCAAGATCTGGGTAGCGGGGTTTACGAGCAGTACTTC. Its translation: CASSQDLGSGVYEQYF.

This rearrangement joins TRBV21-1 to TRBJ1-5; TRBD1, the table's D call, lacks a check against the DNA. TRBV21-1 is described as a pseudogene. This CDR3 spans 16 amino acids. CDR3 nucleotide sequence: TGTGCCAGCAGCATCCAATCAGGGGAAGGAAATCAGCCCCAGCATTTT. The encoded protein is CASSIQSGEGNQPQHF.

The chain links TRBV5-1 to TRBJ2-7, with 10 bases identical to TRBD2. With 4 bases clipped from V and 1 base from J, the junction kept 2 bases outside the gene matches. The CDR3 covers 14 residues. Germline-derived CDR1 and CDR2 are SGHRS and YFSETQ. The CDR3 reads CASSAGLASYEQYF. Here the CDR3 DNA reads TGCGCCAGCAGCGCGGGACTAGCGTCCTACGAGCAGTACTTC.

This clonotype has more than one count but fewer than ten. The CDR3 DNA follows: TGTGCCAGCAGCTCGCTTCCGGGACAGGGGGGCGAGCAGTACTTC. It specifies CASSSLPGQGGEQYF. This chain links TRBV4-2 with TRBJ2-5; TRBD1 aligns across 11 bases. The DNA end is a closer match to TRBJ2-7, so the J assignment may be wrong. The CDR3 is 15 residues long. Germline CDR1 and CDR2: LGHNA and YNFKEQ.

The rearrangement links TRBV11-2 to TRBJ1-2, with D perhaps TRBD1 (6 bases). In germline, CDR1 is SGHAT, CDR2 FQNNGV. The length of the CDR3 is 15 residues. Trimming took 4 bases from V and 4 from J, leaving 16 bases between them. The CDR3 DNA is TGTGCCAGCAGCTCCTTACAGGGACGGGCCTATGGCTACACCTTC. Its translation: CASSSLQGRAYGYTF.

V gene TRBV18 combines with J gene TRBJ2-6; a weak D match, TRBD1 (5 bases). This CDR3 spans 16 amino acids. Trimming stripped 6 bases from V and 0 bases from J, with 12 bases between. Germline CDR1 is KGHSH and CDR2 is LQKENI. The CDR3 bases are TGTGCCAGCTCTCCGACAGCGATCTCTGGGGCCAACGTCCTGACTTTC. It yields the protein CASSPTAISGANVLTF.

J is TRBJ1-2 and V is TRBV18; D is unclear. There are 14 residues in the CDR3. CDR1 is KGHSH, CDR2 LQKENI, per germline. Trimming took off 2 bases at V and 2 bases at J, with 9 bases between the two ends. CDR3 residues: CASSPYYTNYGYTF. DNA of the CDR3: TGTGCCAGCTCACCATATTACACCAACTATGGCTACACCTTC.

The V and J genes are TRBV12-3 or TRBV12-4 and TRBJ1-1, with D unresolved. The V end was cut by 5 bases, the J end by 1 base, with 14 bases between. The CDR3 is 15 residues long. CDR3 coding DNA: TGTGCCAGCAGTCCCCATCCCCTAGCGAACACTGAAGCTTTCTTT. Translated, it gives CASSPHPLANTEAFF.

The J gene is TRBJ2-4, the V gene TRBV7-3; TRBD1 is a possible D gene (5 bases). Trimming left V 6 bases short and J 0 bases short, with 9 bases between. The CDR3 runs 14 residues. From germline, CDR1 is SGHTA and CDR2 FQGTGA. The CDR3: CASRGDRAKNIQYF. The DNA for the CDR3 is TGTGCCAGCAGAGGCGACAGAGCCAAAAACATTCAGTACTTC.

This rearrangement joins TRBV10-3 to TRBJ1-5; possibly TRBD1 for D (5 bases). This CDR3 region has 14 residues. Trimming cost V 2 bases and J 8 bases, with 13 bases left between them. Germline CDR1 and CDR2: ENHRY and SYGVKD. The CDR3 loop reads CAISEQGDVKPQHF. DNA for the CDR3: TGTGCCATCAGTGAGCAAGGGGATGTCAAGCCCCAGCATTTT.

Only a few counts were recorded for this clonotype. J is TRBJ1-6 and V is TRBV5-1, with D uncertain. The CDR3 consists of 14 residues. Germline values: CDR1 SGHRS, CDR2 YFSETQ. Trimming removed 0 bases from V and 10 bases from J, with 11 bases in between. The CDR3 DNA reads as TGCGCCAGCAGCTTGGTCGGGTTCGGGTCACCCCTCCACTTT. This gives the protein CASSLVGFGSPLHF.

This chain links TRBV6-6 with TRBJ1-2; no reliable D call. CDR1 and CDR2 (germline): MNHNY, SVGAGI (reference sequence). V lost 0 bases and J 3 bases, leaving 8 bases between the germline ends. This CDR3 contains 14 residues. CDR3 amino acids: CASSYSREDYGYTF. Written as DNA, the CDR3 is TGTGCCAGCAGTTACTCAAGGGAGGACTATGGCTACACCTTC.

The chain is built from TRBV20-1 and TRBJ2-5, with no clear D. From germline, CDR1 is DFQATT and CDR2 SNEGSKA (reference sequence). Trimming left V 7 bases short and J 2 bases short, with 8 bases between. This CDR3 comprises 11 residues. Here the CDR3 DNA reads TGCAGTGGTACGTCTCAAGAGACCCAGTACTTC. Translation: CSGTSQETQYF.

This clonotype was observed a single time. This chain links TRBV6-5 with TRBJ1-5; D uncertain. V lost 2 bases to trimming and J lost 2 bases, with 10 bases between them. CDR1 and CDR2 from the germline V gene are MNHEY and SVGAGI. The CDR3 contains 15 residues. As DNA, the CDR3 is TGTGCCAGCAGTTACACGAACAGCGGCAATCAGCCCCAGCATTTT. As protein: CASSYTNSGNQPQHF.

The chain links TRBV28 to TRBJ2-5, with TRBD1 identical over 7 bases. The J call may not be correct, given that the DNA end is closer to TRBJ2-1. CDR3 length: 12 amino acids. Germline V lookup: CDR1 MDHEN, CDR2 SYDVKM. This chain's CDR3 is CASRTGDYEQFF. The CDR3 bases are TGTGCCAGTCGGACAGGCGACTATGAGCAGTTCTTC.

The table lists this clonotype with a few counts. The CDR3 here is CASSRSGLISGNTIYF. The CDR3 coding sequence is TGTGCCAGCAGCCGTTCGGGACTGATCTCTGGAAACACCATATATTTT. V and J are TRBV12-3 or TRBV12-4 and TRBJ1-3; D is perhaps TRBD1 (5 bases). V lost 6 bases to trimming and J lost 0 bases, with 15 bases between them. CDR3 size: 16 residues.

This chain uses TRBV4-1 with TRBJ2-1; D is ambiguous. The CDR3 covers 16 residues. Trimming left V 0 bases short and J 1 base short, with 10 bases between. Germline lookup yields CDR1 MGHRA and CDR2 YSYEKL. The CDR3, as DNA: TGCGCCAGCAGCCAAGATGCGTGGGGATCCTACAATGAGCAGTTCTTC. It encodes CASSQDAWGSYNEQFF.

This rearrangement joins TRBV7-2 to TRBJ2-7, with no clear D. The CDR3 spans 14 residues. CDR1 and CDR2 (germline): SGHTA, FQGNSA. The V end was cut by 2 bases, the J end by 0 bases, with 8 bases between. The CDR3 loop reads CASSLTQSSYEQYF. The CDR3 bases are TGTGCCAGCAGCTTAACCCAGAGCTCCTACGAGCAGTACTTC.

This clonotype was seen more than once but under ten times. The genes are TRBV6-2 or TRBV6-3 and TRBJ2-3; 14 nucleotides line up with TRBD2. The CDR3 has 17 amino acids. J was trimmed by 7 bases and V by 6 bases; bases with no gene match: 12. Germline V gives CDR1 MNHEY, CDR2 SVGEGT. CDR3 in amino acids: CASRPRTSGRPLHTQYF. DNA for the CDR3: TGTGCCAGCAGACCTCGGACTAGCGGGAGGCCATTACATACGCAGTATTTT.

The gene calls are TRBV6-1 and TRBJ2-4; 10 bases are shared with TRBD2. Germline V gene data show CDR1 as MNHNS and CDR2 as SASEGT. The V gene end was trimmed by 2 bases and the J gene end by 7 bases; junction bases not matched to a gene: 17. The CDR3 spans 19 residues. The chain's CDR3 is CASSEPTLLSGGDVNIQYF. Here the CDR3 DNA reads TGTGCCAGCAGTGAACCAACGTTACTAAGCGGGGGGGATGTGAACATTCAGTACTTC.

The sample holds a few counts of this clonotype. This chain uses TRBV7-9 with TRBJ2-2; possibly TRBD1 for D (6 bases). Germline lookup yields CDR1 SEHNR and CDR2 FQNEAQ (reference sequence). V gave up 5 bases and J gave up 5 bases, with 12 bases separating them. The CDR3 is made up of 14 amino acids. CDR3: CASSRQVVTGELFF. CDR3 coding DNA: TGTGCCAGCAGCAGACAGGTCGTTACCGGGGAGCTGTTTTTT. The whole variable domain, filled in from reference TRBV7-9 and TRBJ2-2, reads DTGVSQNPRHKITKRGQNVTFRCDPISEHNRLYWYRQTLGQGPEFLTYFQNEAQLEKSRLLSDRFSAERPKGSFSTLEIQRTEQGDSAMYLCASSRQVVTGELFFGEGSRLTVL.

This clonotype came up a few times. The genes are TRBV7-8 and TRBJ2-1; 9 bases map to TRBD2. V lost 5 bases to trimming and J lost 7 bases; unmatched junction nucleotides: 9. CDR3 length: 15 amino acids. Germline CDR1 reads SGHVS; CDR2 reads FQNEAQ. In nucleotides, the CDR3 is TGTGCCAGCAGCCCCTGGGTTAGCGGGGGTAATGAGCAGTTCTTC. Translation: CASSPWVSGGNEQFF. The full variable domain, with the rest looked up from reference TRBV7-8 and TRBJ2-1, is GAGVSQSPRYKVAKRGQDVALRCDPISGHVSLFWYQQALGQGPEFLTYFQNEAQLDKSGLPSDRFFAERPEGSVSTLKIQRTQQEDSAVYLCASSPWVSGGNEQFFGPGTRLTVL.